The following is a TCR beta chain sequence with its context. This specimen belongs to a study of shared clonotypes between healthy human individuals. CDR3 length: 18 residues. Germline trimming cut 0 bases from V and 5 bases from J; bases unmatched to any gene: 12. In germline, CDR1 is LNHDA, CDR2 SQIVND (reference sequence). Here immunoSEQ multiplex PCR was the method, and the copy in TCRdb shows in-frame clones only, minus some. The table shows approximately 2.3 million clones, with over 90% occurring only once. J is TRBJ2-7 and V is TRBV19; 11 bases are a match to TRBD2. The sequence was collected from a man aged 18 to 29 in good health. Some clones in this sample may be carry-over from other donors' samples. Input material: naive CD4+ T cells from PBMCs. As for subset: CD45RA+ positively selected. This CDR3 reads CASSIDLRSLAGGNEQYF. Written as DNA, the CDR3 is TGTGCCAGTAGTATAGATCTCCGGTCGCTAGCGGGAGGCAACGAGCAGTACTTC. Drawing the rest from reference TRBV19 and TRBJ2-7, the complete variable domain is DGGITQSPKYLFRKEGQNVTLSCEQNLNHDAMYWYRQDPGQGLRLIYYSQIVNDFQKGDIAEGYSVSREKKESFPLTVTSAQKNPTAFYLCASSIDLRSLAGGNEQYFGPGTRLTVT.